This passage covers 22 T cell receptor beta chains from one sample sequenced in a study of T cell responses to AZD1222 COVID-19 vaccine. The repertoire was sequenced with immunoSEQ multiplex PCR; TCRdb's copy has only in-frame clones and lacks some. Among fewer than 130,000 clones listed, about 85% were seen once. The sample was peripheral blood, taken 28 days after the second AZD1222 dose. The source is an adult who received the AZD1222 COVID-19 vaccine.

The CDR3 reads CASSLGSGGQTEAFF. CDR3 sequence (DNA): TGTGCCAGCAGCTTAGGATCCGGGGGCCAGACTGAAGCTTTCTTT. V and J are TRBV7-9 and TRBJ1-1; a weak D match, TRBD1 (6 bases). Per the germline V gene, CDR1 is SEHNR and CDR2 is FQNEAQ (reference sequence). The CDR3 length is 15 residues. V was pared by 1 base and J by 5 bases, with 14 bases between. The variable domain in full, completed from reference TRBV7-9 and TRBJ1-1, reads DTGVSQNPRHKITKRGQNVTFRCDPISEHNRLYWYRQTLGQGPEFLTYFQNEAQLEKSRLLSDRFSAERPKGSFSTLEIQRTEQGDSAMYLCASSLGSGGQTEAFFGQGTRLTVV.

This clone was seen just once. V and J are TRBV6-4 and TRBJ2-2, with a possible D match to TRBD2 (5 bases). This CDR3 is 14 amino acids long. CDR1 MRHNA and CDR2 SNTAGT come from the germline V gene. V was cut by 2 bases and J by 7 bases, with 11 bases left in between. CDR3 bases: TGTGCCAGCAGTGACCGGCTCGGGGTCGGGGAGCTGTTTTTT. It codes for CASSDRLGVGELFF.

V usage is TRBV7-3 and J usage is TRBJ2-5; 8 bases fit TRBD2. Germline V gene data show CDR1 as SGHTA and CDR2 as FQGTGA. The ends lost 2 bases at V and 5 bases at J; junction bases unmatched: 7. CDR3 size: 15 residues. The CDR3 loop reads CASSLAGRAGETQYF. The CDR3 DNA reads as TGTGCCAGCAGCTTAGCCGGGAGGGCCGGGGAGACCCAGTACTTC.

V is TRBV24-1 and J is TRBJ1-2; D is uncertain. Germline CDR1 KGHDR, CDR2 SFDVKD. This CDR3 contains 13 residues. V shed 5 bases and J shed 3 bases, with 9 bases lying between them. CDR3 DNA sequence: TGTGCCACCAGTGTGGACCTTGACTATGGCTACACCTTC. It encodes CATSVDLDYGYTF.

V is TRBV5-1 and J is TRBJ2-3; D gene ambiguous. Germline CDR1 SGHRS, CDR2 YFSETQ. Trimming took off 0 bases at V and 1 base at J, with 9 bases between the two ends. The CDR3 is 15 residues long. In nucleotides, the CDR3 is TGCGCCAGCAGCTTGGGCCCTGGGGGCACAGATACGCAGTATTTT. It translates to CASSLGPGGTDTQYF.

The rearrangement joins TRBV11-2 to TRBJ1-2, with TRBD1 matching 7 bases. Germline lookup yields CDR1 SGHAT and CDR2 FQNNGV. V trimming: 3 bases; J trimming: 1 base; junction bases outside the gene matches: 5. CDR3 length equals 15 residues. In DNA form, the CDR3 reads TGTGCCAGCAGCTTCGACAGGGTTTATAACTATGGCTACACCTTC. Protein product: CASSFDRVYNYGYTF. The complete variable domain, with remaining parts taken from reference TRBV11-2 and TRBJ1-2, reads EAGVAQSPRYKIIEKRQSVAFWCNPISGHATLYWYQQILGQGPKLLIQFQNNGVVDDSQLPKDRFSAERLKGVDSTLKIQPAKLEDSAVYLCASSFDRVYNYGYTFGSGTRLTVV.

The V gene is TRBV28, the J gene TRBJ2-5; TRBD1 matches at 10 bases. The CDR3 loop spans 15 amino acids. Losses at the gene ends were 6 bases for V and 5 bases for J; bases not matched to a gene: 9. Per the germline V gene, CDR1 is MDHEN and CDR2 is SYDVKM. The CDR3 region has the DNA TGTGCCAGCAGAGCGGACAGGGGGGGAATGGAGACCCAGTACTTC. Translation: CASRADRGGMETQYF.

The chain couples TRBV9 to TRBJ2-1; 10 bases are a match to TRBD1. Trimming at V came to 2 bases and at J to 4 bases, leaving 6 bases not matched to a gene. The CDR3 loop spans 16 amino acids. Germline CDR1 is SGDLS and CDR2 is YYNGEE. CDR3 protein: CASSVVPGQGYNEQFF. Here the CDR3 DNA reads TGTGCCAGCAGCGTTGTCCCGGGACAGGGGTACAATGAGCAGTTCTTC.

This chain connects TRBV7-8 to TRBJ1-5; D is uncertain. The CDR3 is made up of 16 amino acids. V was trimmed by 5 bases and J by 1 base, leaving 15 bases between them. Germline V gives CDR1 SGHVS, CDR2 FQNEAQ. CDR3 nucleotides: TGTGCCAGCAGCACTCACGGGGAGGTCAGCAATCAGCCCCAGCATTTT. Translating gives CASSTHGEVSNQPQHF.

The chain joins TRBV28 to TRBJ1-4; no definite D call. Trimming cost V 3 bases and J 5 bases, with 7 bases left between them. Germline loops: CDR1 MDHEN, CDR2 SYDVKM. The CDR3 has 13 residues. The CDR3 here is CASSFTENEKLFF. DNA for the CDR3: TGTGCCAGCAGTTTCACAGAAAATGAAAAACTGTTTTTT.

The chain recombines TRBV30 with TRBJ1-6, with TRBD1 as a possible D gene (5 bases). The V and J ends lost 3 bases and 7 bases respectively, with 19 bases between them. Germline V gives CDR1 GTSNPN, CDR2 SVGIG (reference sequence). This CDR3 has 16 amino acids. The CDR3 is CAWSVVQGRRNSPLHF. The CDR3 nucleotides are TGTGCCTGGAGCGTCGTCCAGGGTAGGAGGAATTCACCCCTCCACTTT.

The chain has TRBV6-1 and TRBJ2-6, with no clear D. The CDR3 runs to 16 residues. Germline V CDR1 and CDR2: MNHNS, SASEGT. The V end lost 3 bases, the J end lost 0 bases, and 9 bases lay between the germline ends. CDR3 sequence (DNA): TGTGCCAGCAGTGATAGGTGGGGCTCTGGGGCCAACGTCCTGACTTTC. Its protein product is CASSDRWGSGANVLTF.

V usage is TRBV11-2 and J usage is TRBJ2-2; the D gene is possibly TRBD2 (6 bases). The CDR3 contains 15 residues. V shed 5 bases and J shed 2 bases, with 12 bases lying between them. From germline, CDR1 is SGHAT and CDR2 FQNNGV. The CDR3: CASSPSGRNTGELFF. DNA for the CDR3: TGTGCCAGCAGCCCGAGCGGGCGTAACACCGGGGAGCTGTTTTTT.

The rearrangement uses TRBV28 and TRBJ2-7; 7 bases match TRBD1. The CDR3 length is 16 residues. CDR1 and CDR2 (germline): MDHEN, SYDVKM. V trimming: 6 bases; J trimming: 0 bases; junction bases outside the gene matches: 11. CDR3 coding DNA: TGTGCCAGCAGCCTCTTGCCGGGACAGTTCTCCTACGAGCAGTACTTC. Translating it yields CASSLLPGQFSYEQYF.

The chain recombines TRBV19 with TRBJ2-1, with 10 positions matching TRBD2. The V and J ends lost 2 bases and 3 bases, in that order; junction bases with no gene match: 1. Germline V lookup: CDR1 LNHDA, CDR2 SQIVND (reference sequence). The CDR3 has 15 amino acids. CDR3 coding DNA: TGTGCCAGTAGTATACGGACTAGCGGCTACAATGAGCAGTTCTTC. Translating gives CASSIRTSGYNEQFF. The full variable domain, with the rest looked up from reference TRBV19 and TRBJ2-1, is DGGITQSPKYLFRKEGQNVTLSCEQNLNHDAMYWYRQDPGQGLRLIYYSQIVNDFQKGDIAEGYSVSREKKESFPLTVTSAQKNPTAFYLCASSIRTSGYNEQFFGPGTRLTVL.

The chain recombines TRBV4-1 with TRBJ2-1; 8 bases are shared with TRBD2. CDR3 length equals 15 residues. Germline lookup yields CDR1 MGHRA and CDR2 YSYEKL. V gave up 3 bases and J gave up 4 bases; unmatched junction bases: 5. CDR3 in amino acids: CASSQREVYYNEQFF. The CDR3 region has the DNA TGCGCCAGCAGCCAGCGGGAGGTTTATTACAATGAGCAGTTCTTC.

The chain uses TRBV2 and TRBJ1-1, with TRBD1 as a possible D gene (5 bases). Germline CDR1 is SNHLY and CDR2 is FYNNEI. With 8 bases removed from V and 1 base from J, the gap between germline ends came to 11 bases. The CDR3 extends over 13 amino acids. The CDR3 bases are TGTGCCAGCTCATCTGACAGGAACACTGAAGCTTTCTTT. Encoded protein: CASSSDRNTEAFF.

The rearrangement joins TRBV5-1 to TRBJ2-1; possible D gene TRBD1, 6 bases. The CDR3 extends over 16 amino acids. CDR1 and CDR2 (germline): SGHRS, YFSETQ. Trimming cost V 4 bases and J 2 bases, with 16 bases left between them. The CDR3 reads CASSASGNRAYNEQFF. CDR3 DNA: TGCGCCAGCAGCGCATCCGGGAACAGGGCCTACAATGAGCAGTTCTTC. The full variable domain, with the rest looked up from reference TRBV5-1 and TRBJ2-1, is KAGVTQTPRYLIKTRGQQVTLSCSPISGHRSVSWYQQTPGQGLQFLFEYFSETQRNKGNFPGRFSGRQFSNSRSEMNVSTLELGDSALYLCASSASGNRAYNEQFFGPGTRLTVL.

Only a few counts were recorded for this clone. The V and J genes are TRBV7-9 and TRBJ2-2; 8 bases line up with TRBD2. V shed 6 bases, J shed 0 bases, and the junction held 12 bases outside the gene matches. The CDR3 has 18 amino acids. Per the germline V gene, CDR1 is SEHNR and CDR2 is FQNEAQ (reference sequence). The CDR3 bases are TGTGCCAGCAGAAGTAGAAGCTTTAGCGGGGCGAACACCGGGGAGCTGTTTTTT. It yields the protein CASRSRSFSGANTGELFF.

This chain links TRBV28 with TRBJ2-5; 8 bases map to TRBD1. The germline V gene has CDR1 MDHEN and CDR2 SYDVKM. Unmatched junction bases numbered 12, after V lost 2 bases and J lost 1 base. The CDR3 totals 18 residues. CDR3 sequence (DNA): TGTGCCAGCAGTTTACTCCCCTGGGACAGGACTCTCCAAGAGACCCAGTACTTC. Translated, it gives CASSLLPWDRTLQETQYF.

The chain uses TRBV28 and TRBJ2-7; 8 nucleotides align to TRBD1. Per germline, CDR1 MDHEN and CDR2 SYDVKM. The CDR3 is 15 residues long. Trimming cost V 7 bases and J 0 bases; bases outside gene matches: 8. This chain's CDR3 is CASNPRQGTSYEQYF. The CDR3 DNA follows: TGTGCCAGCAACCCAAGACAGGGGACCTCCTACGAGCAGTACTTC. The entire variable domain, with the rest obtained from reference TRBV28 and TRBJ2-7, is as follows: DVKVTQSSRYLVKRTGEKVFLECVQDMDHENMFWYRQDPGLGLRLIYFSYDVKMKEKGDIPEGYSVSREKKERFSLILESASTNQTSMYLCASNPRQGTSYEQYFGPGTRLTVT.

The chain carries TRBV3-1 (or the pseudogene TRBV3-2) and TRBJ2-2, with a weak D call TRBD1 (5 bases). Germline loops: CDR1 LGHDT, CDR2 YNNKEL (reference sequence). Trimming removed 3 bases at V and 7 bases at J, with 15 bases between. The length of the CDR3 is 15 residues. The CDR3 nucleotides read TGTGCCAGCAGCCAGGTGGGGCTTGGTCTCGGGGAGCTGTTTTTT. This gives the protein CASSQVGLGLGELFF.